The sequence of this TCR beta chain was determined in a study of cytomegalovirus exposure and HLA in healthy donors. Points from the study as a whole: The later analysis indicated that the majority of CMV-associated TCR beta chains appeared HLA-restricted. The authors later linked a missense DCLRE1C variant to TCR beta V- and J-gene trimming. The listing of approximately 160 TCR beta chains classed them as cytomegalovirus-associated.

The CDR3 length is 12 residues. Germline V CDR1 and CDR2: SGHVS, FNYEAQ. V shed 4 bases and J shed 2 bases, with 3 bases lying between them. 13 Jbeta primers and 60 Vbeta primers were used for the PCR. Profiling relied on immunoSEQ multiplex PCR, and the TCRdb table lists in-frame clones only, not all of them. The repertoire has roughly 250,000 clones, roughly 80% of them found once; the top ten carry more than 0.3%. Donors consisted of healthy bone marrow donors. Note on this clone: Its antigen is still unknown.

V usage is TRBV7-6 and J usage is TRBJ1-3; D remains ambiguous. The receptor comes from a girl aged 2-9 years in good health and CMV-seronegative. The source material was PBMCs. The CDR3 is CASSSTGNTIYF. The CDR3, as DNA: TGTGCCAGCAGCTCCACTGGAAACACCATATATTTT.